This entry describes one TCR beta chain. This clonotype occurred a few times. Its antigen specificity is not known. It has no much larger one-base neighbor in the sample; base qualities were not kept. The sample originates from a study of T cell repertoires in cytomegalovirus infection (dated by TCRdb to 2018 to 2020). With respect to the entire study: Recently identified HLA-C-restricted CMV epitopes, whose presentation resists viral immunomodulation, were targeted by peptide stimulations together with well-studied HLA-B-restricted epitopes. Because public TCR beta signatures pointed to carriage of CMV infection together with the matching HLA type, the HLA type of each donor mattered for the analysis. The full study reports these points: Carriers of CMV infection plus the relevant HLA type were discriminated by the cumulative frequency of public TCR beta family members in the study cohort and in an independent roughly 370-donor cohort. In the ex vivo response, HLA-C-restricted CMV-specific TCR beta clonotypes were dominant, and in two of eight donors the single most frequent clonotype came from this HLA-C-restricted group.

The data were produced on an Illumina HiSeq 1500. In-frame beta chains were kept once TCRdb had trimmed the public reads at Q25 with fastp and called clones with MiXCR. Here each entry gathers all rows of one CDR3 protein and keeps the most common genes and DNA. The sample table contains under 500,000 distinct CDR3 sequences; only one count was recorded for more than 40% of them. About 41% of the sample lies in the top ten. This specimen's treatment or condition label, interpreted: in vitro stimulation with specific CMV peptide epitopes to enrich CMV-specific T cells. Reading the germline V gene gives CDR1 SNHLY and CDR2 FYNNEI. At the junction V is shortened by 3 bases and J by 7 bases; bases outside the gene matches: 6. Including the terminal cysteine and phenylalanine, the CDR3 comprises 13 residues. Of all the DNA, just the CDR3 is kept, 39 bases in frame from base 1.

Material: cultured PBMCs, obtained from culture after CMV antigen stimulation. Recombination joined TRBV2 with TRBJ2-7; 7 of the junction bases match TRBD1. The receptor was isolated from a human donor in good health (CMV status not recorded). Some clones in this sample may be carry-over from other donors' samples. The DNA is TGTGCCAGCAGTGATAGGGGACAGACAGAGCAGTACTTC. The encoded protein is CASSDRGQTEQYF.